This T cell receptor (beta chain) was retrieved from a study of PD-L1 blockade in urothelial cancer. The protocol was immunoSEQ multiplex PCR, while the TCRdb copy is restricted to in-frame clones and leaves out a portion. The data contain around 70,000 clones, about 83% of them singletons. Sample time point: pretreatment peripheral blood. Germline values: CDR1 MNHNS, CDR2 SASEGT. V dropped 2 bases and J dropped 2 bases, with 10 bases sitting between them. The CDR3 runs 15 residues. The specimen comprised PBMCs, sampled around atezolizumab (anti-PD-L1) treatment. The origin of this receptor is a woman in her 70s with urothelial cancer. V gene TRBV6-1 combines with J gene TRBJ1-3; D not certain. In DNA form, the CDR3 reads TGTGCCAGCAGTGAACTCAGCGGAGCTGGAAACACCATATATTTT. It encodes CASSELSGAGNTIYF.